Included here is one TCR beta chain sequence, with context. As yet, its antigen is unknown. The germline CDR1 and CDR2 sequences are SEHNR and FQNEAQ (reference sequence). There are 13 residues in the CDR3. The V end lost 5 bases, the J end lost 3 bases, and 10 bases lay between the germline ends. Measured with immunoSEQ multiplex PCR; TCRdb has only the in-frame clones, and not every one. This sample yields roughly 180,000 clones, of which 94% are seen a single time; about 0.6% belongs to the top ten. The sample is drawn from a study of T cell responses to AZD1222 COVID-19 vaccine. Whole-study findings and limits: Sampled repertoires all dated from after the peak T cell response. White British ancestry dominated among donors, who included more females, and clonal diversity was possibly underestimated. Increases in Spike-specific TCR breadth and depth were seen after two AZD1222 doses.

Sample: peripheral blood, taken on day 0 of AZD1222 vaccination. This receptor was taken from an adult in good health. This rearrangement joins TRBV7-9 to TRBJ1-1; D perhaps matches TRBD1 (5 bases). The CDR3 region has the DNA TGTGCCAGCAGCATTCGGGGGGACACTGAAGCTTTCTTT. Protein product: CASSIRGDTEAFF.